Shown below are 7 T cell receptor beta chains from a single sample sequenced in a study of blood T cell repertoires in COVID-19. Profiled with immunoSEQ multiplex PCR; TCRdb holds only in-frame clones, not every one. The sample lists around 92,000 clones, about 74% seen once, with 3.9% in the top ten. The sample taken for sequencing was peripheral blood. These receptors all come from a man between 65 and 85 years old with COVID-19, enrolled during active disease.

The CDR3 DNA is TGCAGCGTTGAAGATCCGTTGGAGCACTACGAGCAGTACTTC. Its translation is CSVEDPLEHYEQYF. The V and J genes are TRBV29-1 and TRBJ2-7; D is unresolved. CDR3 length equals 14 residues. Between the trimmed V and J ends, which lost 0 bases and 3 bases, there was a span of 12 bases. Per germline, CDR1 SQVTM and CDR2 ANQGSEA.

This chain uses TRBV7-2 with TRBJ1-2; 8 bases map to TRBD1. The CDR3 consists of 12 residues. Germline CDR1 reads SGHTA; CDR2 reads FQGNSA. The J segment lost 4 bases and the V segment lost 6 bases, leaving 1 base of the junction unmatched. CDR3 loop: CASRGQVYGYTF. The CDR3 DNA follows: TGTGCCAGCAGGGGACAGGTCTATGGCTACACCTTC. Variable domain in full (rest from reference TRBV7-2 and TRBJ1-2): GAGVSQSPSNKVTEKGKDVELRCDPISGHTALYWYRQSLGQGLEFLIYFQGNSAPDKSGLPSDRFSAERTGGSVSTLTIQRTQQEDSAVYLCASRGQVYGYTFGSGTRLTVV.

This clone came up a few times. CDR3 residues: CASAGQGLSSGNNEQFF. The CDR3 DNA sequence: TGTGCCAGCGCAGGACAGGGTCTATCTAGCGGGAACAATGAGCAGTTCTTC. The rearrangement joins TRBV7-2 to TRBJ2-1; TRBD2 is a possible D gene (9 bases). The CDR3 covers 17 residues. CDR1 and CDR2 (germline): SGHTA, FQGNSA. V lost 8 bases and J 5 bases, leaving 25 bases between the germline ends.

The rearrangement joins TRBV3-1 (or the pseudogene TRBV3-2) to TRBJ2-3, with TRBD2 matching over 13 bases. This CDR3 comprises 20 residues. J was trimmed by 5 bases and V by 2 bases; bases with no gene match: 16. The germline V gene encodes CDR1 LGHDT and CDR2 YNNKEL (reference sequence). The CDR3 nucleotides are TGTGCCAGCAGCCAATCCTTCTCAATTTGGACTAGCGGGAGAGGAGATACGCAGTATTTT. Translated: CASSQSFSIWTSGRGDTQYF.

The chain uses TRBV4-1 and TRBJ2-1, with 12 nucleotides matching TRBD2. Germline trimming cut 0 bases from V and 8 bases from J; bases unmatched to any gene: 8. Germline values: CDR1 MGHRA, CDR2 YSYEKL. The CDR3 spans 17 residues. The CDR3 here is CASSQDSLTSGSYEQFF. The CDR3 DNA sequence: TGCGCCAGCAGCCAAGATTCGTTGACTAGCGGGAGCTATGAGCAGTTCTTC.

Only a few counts were recorded for this clone. The chain carries TRBV11-1 and TRBJ2-2; TRBD1 matches at 7 bases. CDR1 is SGHAT, CDR2 FQDESV, per germline (reference sequence). CDR3 length: 16 amino acids. Trimming removed 5 bases from V and 3 bases from J; junction bases left unmatched: 9. CDR3 nucleotide sequence: TGTGCCAGCAGCAGGGGACAGTTATATGACACCGGGGAGCTGTTTTTT. As protein: CASSRGQLYDTGELFF.

V usage is TRBV11-3 and J usage is TRBJ2-1; 8 bases agree with TRBD2. CDR3 length equals 15 residues. Germline V gene lookup returns CDR1 SGHNT and CDR2 YENEEA. V lost 5 bases, J lost 7 bases, and 10 bases stayed unmatched. This CDR3 is CASSPGGSGNNEQFF. The CDR3 DNA is TGTGCCAGCAGCCCCGGGGGTAGCGGGAATAATGAGCAGTTCTTC.